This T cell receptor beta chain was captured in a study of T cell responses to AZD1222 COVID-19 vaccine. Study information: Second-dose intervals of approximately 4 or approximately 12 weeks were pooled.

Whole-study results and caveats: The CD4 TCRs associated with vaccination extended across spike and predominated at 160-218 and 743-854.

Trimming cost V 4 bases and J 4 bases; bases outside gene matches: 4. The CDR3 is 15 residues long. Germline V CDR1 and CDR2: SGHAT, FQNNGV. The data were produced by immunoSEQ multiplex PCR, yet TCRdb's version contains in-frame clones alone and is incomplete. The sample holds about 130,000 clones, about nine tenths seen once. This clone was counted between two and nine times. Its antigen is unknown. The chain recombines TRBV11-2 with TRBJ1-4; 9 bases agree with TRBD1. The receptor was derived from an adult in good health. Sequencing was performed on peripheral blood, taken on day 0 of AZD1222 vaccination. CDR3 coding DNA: TGTGCCAGCAGCTGGGGACAGGGCGTTAATGAAAAACTGTTTTTT. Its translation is CASSWGQGVNEKLFF.